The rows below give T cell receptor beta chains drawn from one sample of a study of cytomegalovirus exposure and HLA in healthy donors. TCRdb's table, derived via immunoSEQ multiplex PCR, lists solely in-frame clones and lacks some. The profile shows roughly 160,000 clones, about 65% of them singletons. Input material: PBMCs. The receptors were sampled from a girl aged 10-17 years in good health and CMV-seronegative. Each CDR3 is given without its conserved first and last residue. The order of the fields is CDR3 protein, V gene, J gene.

CDR3aa: ASSPGGGVNYGYT; v_gene: TRBV5-6; j_gene: TRBJ1-2
CDR3aa: ASSVDPGQPYGYT; v_gene: TRBV9; j_gene: TRBJ1-2
CDR3aa: ASSLLAGDYTGELF; v_gene: TRBV5-1; j_gene: TRBJ2-2
CDR3aa: ASAGGLEETQY; v_gene: TRBV2; j_gene: TRBJ2-5
CDR3aa: ASSTSGTENLGDTQY; v_gene: TRBV21-1; j_gene: TRBJ2-3
CDR3aa: ASSYSRSNYEQY; v_gene: TRBV6-5; j_gene: TRBJ2-7
CDR3aa: ASTPAGAVSGELF; v_gene: TRBV5-1; j_gene: TRBJ2-2
CDR3aa: ASSLTGGAREQF; v_gene: TRBV7-3; j_gene: TRBJ2-1
CDR3aa: ASSPRSQDKQF; v_gene: TRBV18; j_gene: TRBJ2-1
CDR3aa: ASRQRTPSEAF; v_gene: TRBV2; j_gene: TRBJ1-1
CDR3aa: ASSIGRGKF; v_gene: TRBV19; j_gene: TRBJ2-1
CDR3aa: ASSTTGGIRETQY; v_gene: TRBV28; j_gene: TRBJ2-5
CDR3aa: ASSQDRNTEAF; v_gene: TRBV18; j_gene: TRBJ1-1
CDR3aa: AWAGAADRSNEKLF; v_gene: TRBV30; j_gene: TRBJ1-4
CDR3aa: ASSSTGNTIY; v_gene: TRBV2; j_gene: TRBJ1-3
CDR3aa: ASSLDRGVNTEAF; v_gene: TRBV5-6; j_gene: TRBJ1-1
CDR3aa: ASTEPGERGYT; v_gene: TRBV10-1; j_gene: TRBJ1-2
CDR3aa: ASSDPGTGSYEQY; v_gene: TRBV5-4; j_gene: TRBJ2-7
CDR3aa: ASSRSGLGGFSNQPQH; v_gene: TRBV19; j_gene: TRBJ1-5
CDR3aa: ASSVLRANTEAF; v_gene: TRBV2; j_gene: TRBJ1-1
CDR3aa: ASSYGTGNQPQH; v_gene: TRBV28; j_gene: TRBJ1-5
CDR3aa: ASTGSSDGRGTEAF; v_gene: TRBV5-1; j_gene: TRBJ1-1
CDR3aa: ASSLAGTGGNTIY; v_gene: TRBV5-1; j_gene: TRBJ1-3
CDR3aa: ASSIGEDEAF; v_gene: TRBV9; j_gene: TRBJ1-1
CDR3aa: ASSLLGGYQPQH; v_gene: TRBV28; j_gene: TRBJ1-5
CDR3aa: ASSGQTNTGELF; v_gene: TRBV5-6; j_gene: TRBJ2-2
CDR3aa: ASSATSGGREQF; v_gene: TRBV19; j_gene: TRBJ2-1
CDR3aa: AIGGGQRYGYT; v_gene: TRBV11-3; j_gene: TRBJ1-2
CDR3aa: ASSSPLKTQY; v_gene: TRBV7-2; j_gene: TRBJ2-5
CDR3aa: ASSWLADNEQF; v_gene: TRBV6-5; j_gene: TRBJ2-1
CDR3aa: ASSYLGGNTIY; v_gene: TRBV6-5; j_gene: TRBJ1-3
CDR3aa: ASAAAGGPGEQY; v_gene: TRBV12-5; j_gene: TRBJ2-7
CDR3aa: ASSSSGTANTEAF; v_gene: TRBV5-4; j_gene: TRBJ1-1
CDR3aa: ASSLTSGGNEQF; v_gene: TRBV5-4; j_gene: TRBJ2-1
CDR3aa: ASSRLPQNIQY; v_gene: TRBV2; j_gene: TRBJ2-4
CDR3aa: ASSLTGDTEAF; v_gene: TRBV27; j_gene: TRBJ1-1
CDR3aa: ASSSDTTGSRGYT; v_gene: TRBV5-1; j_gene: TRBJ1-2
CDR3aa: ASSQAGLGGYT; v_gene: TRBV14; j_gene: TRBJ1-2
CDR3aa: SVDRDRNTEAF; v_gene: TRBV29-1; j_gene: TRBJ1-1
CDR3aa: SVEYTGQGNGYT; v_gene: TRBV29-1; j_gene: TRBJ1-2
CDR3aa: AWSASYPNQPQH; v_gene: TRBV30; j_gene: TRBJ1-5
CDR3aa: ASSSFRTDTQY; v_gene: TRBV11-2; j_gene: TRBJ2-3
CDR3aa: ASSDRGAGANVLT; v_gene: TRBV5-1; j_gene: TRBJ2-6
CDR3aa: ASSSERGPYEQY; v_gene: TRBV5-1; j_gene: TRBJ2-7
CDR3aa: ASSYSRTLNTEAF; v_gene: TRBV6-5; j_gene: TRBJ1-1
CDR3aa: ASSLSLNQPQH; v_gene: TRBV5-8; j_gene: TRBJ1-5
CDR3aa: ASRVLRASYEQY; v_gene: TRBV6-1; j_gene: TRBJ2-7
CDR3aa: ASSLTQANYGYT; v_gene: TRBV13; j_gene: TRBJ1-2
CDR3aa: ASSLGTGSYGYT; v_gene: TRBV5-5; j_gene: TRBJ1-2
CDR3aa: ASSLEQGAGGYT; v_gene: TRBV5-4; j_gene: TRBJ1-2
CDR3aa: ATRQVPNSPLH; v_gene: TRBV5-3; j_gene: TRBJ1-6
CDR3aa: ASSLGGWTEAF; v_gene: TRBV5-1; j_gene: TRBJ1-1
CDR3aa: ASTATGVDGYT; v_gene: TRBV7-9; j_gene: TRBJ1-2
CDR3aa: ASSLNRGRGYT; v_gene: TRBV13; j_gene: TRBJ1-2
CDR3aa: ASSVPTEGGDTEAF; v_gene: TRBV9; j_gene: TRBJ1-1
CDR3aa: ASSPSYGQGRDEQY; v_gene: TRBV28; j_gene: TRBJ2-7